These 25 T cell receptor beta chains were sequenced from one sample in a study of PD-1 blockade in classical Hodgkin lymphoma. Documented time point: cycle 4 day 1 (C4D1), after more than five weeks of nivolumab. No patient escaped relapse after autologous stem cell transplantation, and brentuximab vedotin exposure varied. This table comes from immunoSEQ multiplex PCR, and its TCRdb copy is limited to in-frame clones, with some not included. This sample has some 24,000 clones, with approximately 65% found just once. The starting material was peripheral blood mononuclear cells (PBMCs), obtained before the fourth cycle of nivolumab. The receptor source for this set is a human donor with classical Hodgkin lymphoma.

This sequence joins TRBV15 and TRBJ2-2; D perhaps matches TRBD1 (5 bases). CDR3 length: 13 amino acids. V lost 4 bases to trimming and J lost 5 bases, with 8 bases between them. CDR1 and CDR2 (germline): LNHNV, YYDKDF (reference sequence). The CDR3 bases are TGTGCCACCAGCATCGGACAAACCGGGGAGCTGTTTTTT. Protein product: CATSIGQTGELFF.

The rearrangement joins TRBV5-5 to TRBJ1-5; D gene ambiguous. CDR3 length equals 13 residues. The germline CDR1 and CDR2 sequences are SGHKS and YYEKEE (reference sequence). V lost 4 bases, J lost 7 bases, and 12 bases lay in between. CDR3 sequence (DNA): TGTGCCAGCAGCAACGGGGAAAACCAGCCCCAGCATTTT. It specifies CASSNGENQPQHF.

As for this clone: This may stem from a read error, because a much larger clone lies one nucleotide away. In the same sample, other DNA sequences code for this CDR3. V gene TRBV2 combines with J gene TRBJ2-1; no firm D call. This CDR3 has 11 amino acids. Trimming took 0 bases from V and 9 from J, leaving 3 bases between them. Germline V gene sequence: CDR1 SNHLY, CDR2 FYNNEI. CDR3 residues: CASSEAGEQFF. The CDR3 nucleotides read TGTGCCAGCAGTGAAGCCGGTGAGCAGTTCTTC.

The CDR3 coding sequence is TGTGCCAGCAGTTATAGCGGGGGGAACCAAGAGACCCAGTACTTC. Protein: CASSYSGGNQETQYF. This sequence joins TRBV9 and TRBJ2-5; 10 nucleotides line up with TRBD2. Germline V lookup: CDR1 SGDLS, CDR2 YYNGEE. Trimming cost V 5 bases and J 0 bases; bases outside gene matches: 4. This CDR3 spans 15 amino acids. Supplemented by reference TRBV9 and TRBJ2-5, the full variable domain reads DSGVTQTPKHLITATGQRVTLRCSPRSGDLSVYWYQQSLDQGLQFLIQYYNGEERAKGNILERFSAQQFPDLHSELNLSSLELGDSALYFCASSYSGGNQETQYFGPGTRLLVL.

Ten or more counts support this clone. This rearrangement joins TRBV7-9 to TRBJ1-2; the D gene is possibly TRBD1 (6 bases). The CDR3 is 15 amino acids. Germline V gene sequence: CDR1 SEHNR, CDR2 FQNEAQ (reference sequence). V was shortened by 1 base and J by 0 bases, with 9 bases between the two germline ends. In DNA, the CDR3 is TGTGCCAGCAGCTTAGAGGGGGACCCTAACTATGGCTACACCTTC. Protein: CASSLEGDPNYGYTF.

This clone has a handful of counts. This chain's CDR3 is CAVSSGSSSYEQYF. In DNA form, the CDR3 reads TGTGCCGTCTCATCAGGGTCCTCCTCCTACGAGCAGTACTTC. The V call is TRBV6-5, the J call TRBJ2-7, with D possibly matching TRBD1 (5 bases). This CDR3 region has 14 residues. Germline V gives CDR1 MNHEY, CDR2 SVGAGI. The V and J ends lost 11 bases and 0 bases respectively, with 17 bases between them.

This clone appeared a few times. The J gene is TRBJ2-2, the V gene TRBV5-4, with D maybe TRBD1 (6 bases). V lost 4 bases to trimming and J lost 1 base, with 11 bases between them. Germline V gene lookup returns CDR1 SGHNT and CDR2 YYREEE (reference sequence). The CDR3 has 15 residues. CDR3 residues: CASSTRTENTGELFF. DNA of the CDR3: TGTGCCAGCAGCACCCGGACAGAGAACACCGGGGAGCTGTTTTTT.

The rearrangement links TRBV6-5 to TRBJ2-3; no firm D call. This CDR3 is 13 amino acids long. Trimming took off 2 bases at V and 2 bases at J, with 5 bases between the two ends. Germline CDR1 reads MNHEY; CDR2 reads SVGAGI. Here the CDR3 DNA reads TGTGCCAGCAGTTACCCCGTCACAGATACGCAGTATTTT. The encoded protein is CASSYPVTDTQYF.

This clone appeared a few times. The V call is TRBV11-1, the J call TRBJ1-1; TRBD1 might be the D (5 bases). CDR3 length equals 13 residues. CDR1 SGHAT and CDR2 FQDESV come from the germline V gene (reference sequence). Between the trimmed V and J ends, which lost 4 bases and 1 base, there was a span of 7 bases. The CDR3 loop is CASSSQGNTEAFF. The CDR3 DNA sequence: TGTGCCAGCAGCTCCCAGGGGAACACTGAAGCTTTCTTT.

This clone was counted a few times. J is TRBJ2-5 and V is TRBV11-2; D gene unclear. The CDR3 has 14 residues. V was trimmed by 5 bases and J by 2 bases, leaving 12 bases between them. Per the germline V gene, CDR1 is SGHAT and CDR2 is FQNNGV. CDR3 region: CASSPASQQETQYF. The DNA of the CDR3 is TGTGCCAGCAGCCCGGCCAGTCAGCAAGAGACCCAGTACTTC. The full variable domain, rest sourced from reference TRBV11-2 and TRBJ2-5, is EAGVAQSPRYKIIEKRQSVAFWCNPISGHATLYWYQQILGQGPKLLIQFQNNGVVDDSQLPKDRFSAERLKGVDSTLKIQPAKLEDSAVYLCASSPASQQETQYFGPGTRLLVL.

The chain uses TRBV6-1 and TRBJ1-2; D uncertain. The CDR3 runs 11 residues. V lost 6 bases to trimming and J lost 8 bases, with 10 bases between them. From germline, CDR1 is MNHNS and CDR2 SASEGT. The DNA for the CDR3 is TGTGCCAGCAGCCACGGGCGAGGCTACACCTTC. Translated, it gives CASSHGRGYTF.

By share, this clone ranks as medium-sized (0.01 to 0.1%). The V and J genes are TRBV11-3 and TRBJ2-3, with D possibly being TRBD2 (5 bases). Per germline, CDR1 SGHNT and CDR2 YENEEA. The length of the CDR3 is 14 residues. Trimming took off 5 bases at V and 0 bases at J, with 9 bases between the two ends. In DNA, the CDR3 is TGTGCCAGCAGCGTAGGAGGCAGCACAGATACGCAGTATTTT. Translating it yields CASSVGGSTDTQYF.

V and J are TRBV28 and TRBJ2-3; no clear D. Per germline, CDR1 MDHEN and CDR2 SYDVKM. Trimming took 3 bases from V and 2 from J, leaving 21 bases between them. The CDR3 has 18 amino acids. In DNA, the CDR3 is TGTGCCAGCAGTTTTTCTTTACACAACAGCAAGACCACAGATACGCAGTATTTT. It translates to CASSFSLHNSKTTDTQYF.

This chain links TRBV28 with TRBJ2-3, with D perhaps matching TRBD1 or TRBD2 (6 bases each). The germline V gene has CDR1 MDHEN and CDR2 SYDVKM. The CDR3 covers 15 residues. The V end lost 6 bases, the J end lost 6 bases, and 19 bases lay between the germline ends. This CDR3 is CASRSQEGGRDTQYF. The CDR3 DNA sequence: TGTGCCAGCAGGTCCCAGGAGGGGGGAAGGGATACGCAGTATTTT.

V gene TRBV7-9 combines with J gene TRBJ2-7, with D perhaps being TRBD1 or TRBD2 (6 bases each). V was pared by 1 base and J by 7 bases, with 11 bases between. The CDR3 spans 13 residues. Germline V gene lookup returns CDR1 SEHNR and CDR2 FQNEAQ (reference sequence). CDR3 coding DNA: TGTGCCAGCAGCTTAGATGGGGGGCTAGAGCAGTACTTC. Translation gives CASSLDGGLEQYF.

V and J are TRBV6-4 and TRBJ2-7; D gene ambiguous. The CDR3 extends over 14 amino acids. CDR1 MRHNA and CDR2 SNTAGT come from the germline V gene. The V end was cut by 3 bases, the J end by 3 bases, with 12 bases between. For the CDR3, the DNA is TGTGCCAGCAGTGAACGGCCCCACAACTACGAGCAGTACTTC. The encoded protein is CASSERPHNYEQYF.

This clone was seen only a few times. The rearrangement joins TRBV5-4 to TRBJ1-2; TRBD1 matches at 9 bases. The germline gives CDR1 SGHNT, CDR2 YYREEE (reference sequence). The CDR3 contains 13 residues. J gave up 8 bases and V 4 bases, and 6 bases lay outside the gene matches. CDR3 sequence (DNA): TGTGCCAGCAGCCATGGGACAGGGTTCGGCTACACCTTC. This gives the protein CASSHGTGFGYTF.

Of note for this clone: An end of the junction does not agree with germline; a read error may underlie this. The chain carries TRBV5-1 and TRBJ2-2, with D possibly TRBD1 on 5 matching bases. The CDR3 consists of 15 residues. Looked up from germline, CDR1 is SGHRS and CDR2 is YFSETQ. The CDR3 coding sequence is TGTGCCAGCAGTCCGGGTCCCAGGGACACCGGGGAGCTGTTTTTT. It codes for CASSPGPRDTGELFF.

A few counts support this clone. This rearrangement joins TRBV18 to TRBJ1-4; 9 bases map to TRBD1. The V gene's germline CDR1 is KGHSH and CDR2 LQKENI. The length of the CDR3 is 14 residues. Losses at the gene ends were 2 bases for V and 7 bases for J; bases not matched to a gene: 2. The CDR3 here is CASSPGQGPEKLFF. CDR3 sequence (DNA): TGTGCCAGCTCACCAGGACAGGGGCCTGAAAAACTGTTTTTT.

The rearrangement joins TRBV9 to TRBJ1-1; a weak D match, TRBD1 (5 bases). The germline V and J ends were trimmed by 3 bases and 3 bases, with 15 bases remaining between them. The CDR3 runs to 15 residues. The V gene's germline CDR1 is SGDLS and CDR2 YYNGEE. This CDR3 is CASSGWGTGDTEAFF. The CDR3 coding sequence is TGTGCCAGCAGCGGGTGGGGAACAGGAGACACTGAAGCTTTCTTT.

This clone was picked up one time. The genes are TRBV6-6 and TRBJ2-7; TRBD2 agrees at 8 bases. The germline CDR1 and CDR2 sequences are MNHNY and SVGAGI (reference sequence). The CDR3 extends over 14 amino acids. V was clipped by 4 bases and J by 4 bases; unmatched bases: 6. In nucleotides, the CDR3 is TGTGCCAGCAGTTTTGTTGGCGGGGGGTACGAGCAGTACGTC. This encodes CASSFVGGGYEQYV.

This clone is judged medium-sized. The CDR3 DNA sequence: TGCGCCAGCAGCTCCAACAGCCCCGTGAATTCACCCCTCCACTTT. Translating gives CASSSNSPVNSPLHF. The rearrangement joins TRBV5-1 to TRBJ1-6; no clear D. CDR1 is SGHRS, CDR2 YFSETQ, per germline. Trimming took 3 bases from V and 7 from J, leaving 14 bases between them. The CDR3 covers 15 residues. The whole variable domain, remainder taken from reference TRBV5-1 and TRBJ1-6, is KAGVTQTPRYLIKTRGQQVTLSCSPISGHRSVSWYQQTPGQGLQFLFEYFSETQRNKGNFPGRFSGRQFSNSRSEMNVSTLELGDSALYLCASSSNSPVNSPLHFGNGTRLTVT.

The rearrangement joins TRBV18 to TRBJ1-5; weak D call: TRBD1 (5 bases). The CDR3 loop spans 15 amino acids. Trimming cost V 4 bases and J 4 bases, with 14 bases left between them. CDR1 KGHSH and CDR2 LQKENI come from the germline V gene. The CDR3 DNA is TGTGCCAGCTCACATACGGGGCTGCGGAATCAGCCCCAGCATTTT. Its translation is CASSHTGLRNQPQHF.

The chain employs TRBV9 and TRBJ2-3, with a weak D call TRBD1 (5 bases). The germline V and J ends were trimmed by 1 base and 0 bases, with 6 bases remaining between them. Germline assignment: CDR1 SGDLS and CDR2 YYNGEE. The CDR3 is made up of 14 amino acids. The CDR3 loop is CASSVQGSTDTQYF. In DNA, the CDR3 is TGTGCCAGCAGCGTACAGGGTAGCACAGATACGCAGTATTTT.

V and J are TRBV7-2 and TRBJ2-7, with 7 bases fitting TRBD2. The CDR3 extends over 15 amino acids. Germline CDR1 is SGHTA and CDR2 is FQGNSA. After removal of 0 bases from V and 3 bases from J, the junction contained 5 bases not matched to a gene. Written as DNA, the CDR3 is TGTGCCAGCAGCTTAGCACCGGGACTACTCTACGAGCAGTACTTC. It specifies CASSLAPGLLYEQYF.